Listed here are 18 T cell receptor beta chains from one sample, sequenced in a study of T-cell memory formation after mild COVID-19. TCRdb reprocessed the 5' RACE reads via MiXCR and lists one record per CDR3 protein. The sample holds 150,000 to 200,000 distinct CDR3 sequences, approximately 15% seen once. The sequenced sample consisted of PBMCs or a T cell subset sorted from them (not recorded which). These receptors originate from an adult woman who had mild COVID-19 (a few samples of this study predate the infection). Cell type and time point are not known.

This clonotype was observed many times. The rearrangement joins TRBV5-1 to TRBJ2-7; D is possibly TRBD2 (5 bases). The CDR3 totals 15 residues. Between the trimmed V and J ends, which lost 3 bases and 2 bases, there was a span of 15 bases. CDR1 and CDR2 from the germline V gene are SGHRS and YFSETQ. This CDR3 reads CASSSRETGTYEQYF. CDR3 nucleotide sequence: TGCGCCAGCAGCTCGCGCGAAACCGGGACCTACGAGCAGTACTTC.

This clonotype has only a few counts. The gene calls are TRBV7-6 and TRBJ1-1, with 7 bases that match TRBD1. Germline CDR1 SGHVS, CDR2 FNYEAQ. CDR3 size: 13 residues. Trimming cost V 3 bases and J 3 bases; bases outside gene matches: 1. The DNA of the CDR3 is TGTGCCAGCAGCTTCGGGACAGACACTGAAGCTTTCTTT. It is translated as CASSFGTDTEAFF.

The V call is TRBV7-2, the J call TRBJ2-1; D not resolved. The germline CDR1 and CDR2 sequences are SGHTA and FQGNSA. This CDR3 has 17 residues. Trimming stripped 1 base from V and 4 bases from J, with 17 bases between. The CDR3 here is CASSLVVSTTRYNEQFF. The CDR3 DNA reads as TGTGCCAGCAGCTTAGTTGTTAGCACTACCAGATACAATGAGCAGTTCTTC.

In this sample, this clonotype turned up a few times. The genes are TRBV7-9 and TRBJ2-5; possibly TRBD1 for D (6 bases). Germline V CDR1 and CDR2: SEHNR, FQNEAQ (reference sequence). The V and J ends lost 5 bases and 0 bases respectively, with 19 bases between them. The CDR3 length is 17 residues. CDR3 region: CASSPGAAGDNQETQYF. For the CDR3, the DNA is TGTGCCAGCAGCCCAGGGGCAGCAGGGGATAACCAAGAGACCCAGTACTTC.

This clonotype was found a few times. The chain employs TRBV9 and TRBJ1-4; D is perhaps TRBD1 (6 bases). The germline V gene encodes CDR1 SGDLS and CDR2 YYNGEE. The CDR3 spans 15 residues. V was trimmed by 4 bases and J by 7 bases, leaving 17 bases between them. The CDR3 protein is CASSSTPDSGEKLFF. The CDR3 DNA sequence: TGTGCCAGCAGCTCCACCCCGGACAGTGGTGAAAAACTGTTTTTT.

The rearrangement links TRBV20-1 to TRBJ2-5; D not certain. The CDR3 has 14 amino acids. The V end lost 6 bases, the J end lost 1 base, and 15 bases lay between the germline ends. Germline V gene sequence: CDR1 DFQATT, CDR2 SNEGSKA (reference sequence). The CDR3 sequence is CSANGLATQETQYF. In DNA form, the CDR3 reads TGCAGTGCCAACGGATTAGCCACCCAAGAGACCCAGTACTTC.

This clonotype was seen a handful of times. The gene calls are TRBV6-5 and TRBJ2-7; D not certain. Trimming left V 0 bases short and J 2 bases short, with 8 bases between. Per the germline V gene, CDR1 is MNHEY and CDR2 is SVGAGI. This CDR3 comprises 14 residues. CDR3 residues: CASSYSNKAYEQYF. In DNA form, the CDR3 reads TGTGCCAGCAGTTACTCGAACAAGGCCTACGAGCAGTACTTC.

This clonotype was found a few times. In DNA, the CDR3 is TGTGCCAGTAGTATAGGTAGGCAGGGGGCCGGCACTGAAGCTTTCTTT. Translating gives CASSIGRQGAGTEAFF. The V and J genes are TRBV19 and TRBJ1-1; 8 bases line up with TRBD1. This CDR3 has 16 amino acids. The V and J ends lost 1 base and 4 bases, in that order; junction bases with no gene match: 8. The germline V gene has CDR1 LNHDA and CDR2 SQIVND (reference sequence). The complete variable domain, with remaining parts taken from reference TRBV19 and TRBJ1-1, reads DGGITQSPKYLFRKEGQNVTLSCEQNLNHDAMYWYRQDPGQGLRLIYYSQIVNDFQKGDIAEGYSVSREKKESFPLTVTSAQKNPTAFYLCASSIGRQGAGTEAFFGQGTRLTVV.

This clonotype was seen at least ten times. CDR3 region: CASSQDWGLGYTF. CDR3 sequence (DNA): TGCGCCAGCAGCCAAGACTGGGGGCTCGGCTACACCTTC. V and J are TRBV4-3 and TRBJ1-2, with a tentative D call TRBD1 (6 bases). CDR3 length: 13 amino acids. V lost 0 bases and J 8 bases, leaving 10 bases between the germline ends. From germline, CDR1 is LGHNA and CDR2 YSLEER.

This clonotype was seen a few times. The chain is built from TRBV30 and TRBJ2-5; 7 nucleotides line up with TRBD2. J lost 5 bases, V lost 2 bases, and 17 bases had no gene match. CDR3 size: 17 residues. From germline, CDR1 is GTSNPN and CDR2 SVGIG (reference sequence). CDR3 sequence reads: CAWSRGLSWGGMETQYF. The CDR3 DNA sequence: TGTGCCTGGAGTAGGGGACTCTCATGGGGGGGGATGGAGACCCAGTACTTC.

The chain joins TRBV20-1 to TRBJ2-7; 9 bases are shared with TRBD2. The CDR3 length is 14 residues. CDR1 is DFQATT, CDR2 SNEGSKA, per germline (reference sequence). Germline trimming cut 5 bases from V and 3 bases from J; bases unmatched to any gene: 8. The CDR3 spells CSAPPSAGGYEQYF. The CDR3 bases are TGCAGTGCTCCTCCCTCAGCGGGAGGCTACGAGCAGTACTTC.

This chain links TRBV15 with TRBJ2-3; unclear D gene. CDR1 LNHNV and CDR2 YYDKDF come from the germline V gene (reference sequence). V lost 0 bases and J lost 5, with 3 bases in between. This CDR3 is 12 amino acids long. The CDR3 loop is CATSRDQDTQYF. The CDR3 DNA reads TGTGCCACCAGCAGAGATCAAGATACGCAGTATTTT.

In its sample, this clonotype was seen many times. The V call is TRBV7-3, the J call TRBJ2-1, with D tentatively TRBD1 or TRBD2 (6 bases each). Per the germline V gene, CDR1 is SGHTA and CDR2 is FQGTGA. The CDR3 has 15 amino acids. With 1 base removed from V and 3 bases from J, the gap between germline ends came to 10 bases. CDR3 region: CASSLIRGLYNEQFF. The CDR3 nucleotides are TGTGCCAGCAGCTTAATTCGGGGGCTCTACAATGAGCAGTTCTTC.

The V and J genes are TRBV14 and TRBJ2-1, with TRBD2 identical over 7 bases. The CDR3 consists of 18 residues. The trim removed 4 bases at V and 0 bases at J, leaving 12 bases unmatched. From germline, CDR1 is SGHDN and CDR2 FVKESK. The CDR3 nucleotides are TGTGCCAGCAGCCGAGGGGCCGGGGGGATAAGCTCCTACAATGAGCAGTTCTTC. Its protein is CASSRGAGGISSYNEQFF.

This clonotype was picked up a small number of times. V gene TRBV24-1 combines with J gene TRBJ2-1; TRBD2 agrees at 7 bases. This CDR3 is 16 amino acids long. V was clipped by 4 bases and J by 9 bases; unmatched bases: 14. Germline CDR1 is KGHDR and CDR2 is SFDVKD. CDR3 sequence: CATSEPLAETRREQFF. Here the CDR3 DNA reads TGTGCCACCAGTGAACCCCTAGCGGAAACCCGGCGTGAGCAGTTCTTC.

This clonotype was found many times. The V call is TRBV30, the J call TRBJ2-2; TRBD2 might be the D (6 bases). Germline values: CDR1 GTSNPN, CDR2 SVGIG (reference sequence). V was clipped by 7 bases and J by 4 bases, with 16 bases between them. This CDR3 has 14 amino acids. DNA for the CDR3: TGTGCCTTCATGGCGGGGCCGGGCACCGGGGAGCTGTTTTTT. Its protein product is CAFMAGPGTGELFF.

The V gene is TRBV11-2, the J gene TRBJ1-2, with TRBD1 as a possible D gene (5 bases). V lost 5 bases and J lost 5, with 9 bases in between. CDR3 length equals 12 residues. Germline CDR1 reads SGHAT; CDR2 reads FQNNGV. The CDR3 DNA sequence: TGTGCCAGCAGCGGGGCCGCATATGGCTACACCTTC. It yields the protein CASSGAAYGYTF.

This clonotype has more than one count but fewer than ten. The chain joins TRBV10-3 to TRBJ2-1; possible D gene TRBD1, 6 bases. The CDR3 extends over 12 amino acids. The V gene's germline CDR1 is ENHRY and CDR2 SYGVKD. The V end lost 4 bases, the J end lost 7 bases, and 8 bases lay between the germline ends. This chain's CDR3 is CAISGQGNEQFF. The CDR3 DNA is TGTGCCATCAGTGGTCAGGGGAATGAGCAGTTCTTC.